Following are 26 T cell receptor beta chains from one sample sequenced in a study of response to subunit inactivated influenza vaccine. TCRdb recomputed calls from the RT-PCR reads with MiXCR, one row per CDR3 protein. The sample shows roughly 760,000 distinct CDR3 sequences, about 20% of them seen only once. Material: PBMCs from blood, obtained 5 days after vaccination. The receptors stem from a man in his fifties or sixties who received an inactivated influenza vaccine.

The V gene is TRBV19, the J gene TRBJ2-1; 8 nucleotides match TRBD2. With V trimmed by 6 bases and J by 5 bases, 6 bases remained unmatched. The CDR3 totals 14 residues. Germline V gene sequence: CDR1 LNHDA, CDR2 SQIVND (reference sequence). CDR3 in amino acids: CASSPGTSHNEQFF. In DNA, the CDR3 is TGTGCCAGTAGCCCCGGGACTAGTCACAATGAGCAGTTCTTC.

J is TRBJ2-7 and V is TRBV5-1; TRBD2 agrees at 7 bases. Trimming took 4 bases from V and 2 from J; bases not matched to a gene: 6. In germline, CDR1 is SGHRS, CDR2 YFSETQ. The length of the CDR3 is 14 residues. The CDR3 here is CASSAGTTTYEQYF. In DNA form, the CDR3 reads TGCGCCAGCAGCGCCGGGACTACTACCTACGAGCAGTACTTC. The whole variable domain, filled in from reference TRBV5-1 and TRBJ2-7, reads KAGVTQTPRYLIKTRGQQVTLSCSPISGHRSVSWYQQTPGQGLQFLFEYFSETQRNKGNFPGRFSGRQFSNSRSEMNVSTLELGDSALYLCASSAGTTTYEQYFGPGTRLTVT.

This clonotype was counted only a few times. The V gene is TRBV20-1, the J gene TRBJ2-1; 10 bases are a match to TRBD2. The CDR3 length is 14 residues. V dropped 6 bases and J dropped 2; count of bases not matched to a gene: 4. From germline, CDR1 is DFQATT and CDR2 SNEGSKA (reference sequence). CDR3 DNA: TGCAGTGCCCAGAGCGGGGGGGCCTACAATGAGCAGTTCTTC. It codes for CSAQSGGAYNEQFF.

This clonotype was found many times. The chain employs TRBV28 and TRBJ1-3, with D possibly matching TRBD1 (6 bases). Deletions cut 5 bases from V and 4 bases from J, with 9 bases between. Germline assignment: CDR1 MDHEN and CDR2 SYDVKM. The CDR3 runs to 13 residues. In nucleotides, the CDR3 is TGTGCCAGCAGTACAGGGTCCGGAAACACCATATATTTT. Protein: CASSTGSGNTIYF.

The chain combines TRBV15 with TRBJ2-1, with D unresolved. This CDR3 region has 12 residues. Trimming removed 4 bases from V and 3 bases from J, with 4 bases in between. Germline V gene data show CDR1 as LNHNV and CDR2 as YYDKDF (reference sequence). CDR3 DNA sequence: TGTGCCACCAGCACCTACTACAATGAGCAGTTCTTC. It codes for CATSTYYNEQFF. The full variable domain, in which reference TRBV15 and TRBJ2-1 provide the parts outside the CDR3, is DAMVIQNPRYQVTQFGKPVTLSCSQTLNHNVMYWYQQKSSQAPKLLFHYYDKDFNNEADTPDNFQSRRPNTSFCFLDIRSPGLGDTAMYLCATSTYYNEQFFGPGTRLTVL.

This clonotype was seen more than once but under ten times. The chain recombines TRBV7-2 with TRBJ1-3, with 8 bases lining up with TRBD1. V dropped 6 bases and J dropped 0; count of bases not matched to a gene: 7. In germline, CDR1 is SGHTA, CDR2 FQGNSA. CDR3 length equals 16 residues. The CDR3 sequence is CASSRGQVSSGNTIYF. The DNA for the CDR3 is TGTGCCAGCAGTCGGGGACAGGTCAGCTCTGGAAACACCATATATTTT.

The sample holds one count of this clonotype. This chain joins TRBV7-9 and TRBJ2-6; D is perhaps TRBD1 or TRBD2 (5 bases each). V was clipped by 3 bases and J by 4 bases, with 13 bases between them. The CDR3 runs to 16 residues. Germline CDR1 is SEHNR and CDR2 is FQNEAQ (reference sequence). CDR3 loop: CASSFSRELGANVLTF. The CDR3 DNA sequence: TGTGCCAGCAGCTTTTCCAGGGAGCTCGGGGCCAACGTCCTGACTTTC.

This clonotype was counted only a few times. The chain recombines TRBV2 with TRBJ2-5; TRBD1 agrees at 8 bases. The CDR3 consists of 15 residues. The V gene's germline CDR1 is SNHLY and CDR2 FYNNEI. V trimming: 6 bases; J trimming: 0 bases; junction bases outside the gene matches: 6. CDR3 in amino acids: CASRARTGNQETQYF. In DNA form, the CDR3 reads TGTGCCAGCAGAGCTCGGACAGGGAACCAAGAGACCCAGTACTTC.

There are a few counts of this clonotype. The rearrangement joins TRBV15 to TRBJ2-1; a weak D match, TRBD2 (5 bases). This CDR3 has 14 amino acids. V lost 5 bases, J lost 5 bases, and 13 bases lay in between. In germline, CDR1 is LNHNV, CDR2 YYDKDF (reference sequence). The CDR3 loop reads CATSDRDLDNEQFF. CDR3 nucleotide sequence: TGTGCCACCAGCGACCGGGATTTGGACAATGAGCAGTTCTTC.

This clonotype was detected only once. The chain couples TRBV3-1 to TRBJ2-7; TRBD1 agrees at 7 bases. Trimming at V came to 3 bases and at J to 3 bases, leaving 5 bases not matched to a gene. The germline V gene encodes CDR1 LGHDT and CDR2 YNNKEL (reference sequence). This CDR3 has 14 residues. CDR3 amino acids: CASSQVGTDYEQYF. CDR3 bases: TGTGCCAGCAGCCAGGTAGGGACAGACTACGAGCAGTACTTC.

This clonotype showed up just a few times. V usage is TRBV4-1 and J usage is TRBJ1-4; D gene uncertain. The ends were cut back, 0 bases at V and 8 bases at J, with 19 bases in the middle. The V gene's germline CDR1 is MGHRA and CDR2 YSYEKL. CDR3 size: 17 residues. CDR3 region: CASSQDLSQPVREKLFF. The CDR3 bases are TGCGCCAGCAGCCAAGATCTCAGTCAGCCCGTACGGGAAAAACTGTTTTTT.

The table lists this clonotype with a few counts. The CDR3 region is CASSPGANQPQHF. The CDR3 bases are TGTGCCAGCAGCCCAGGGGCCAATCAGCCCCAGCATTTT. The V gene is TRBV7-3, the J gene TRBJ1-5; tentatively, D is TRBD1 (6 bases). CDR1 is SGHTA and CDR2 is FQGTGA in the germline V gene. The CDR3 runs 13 residues. Trimming left V 5 bases short and J 3 bases short, with 8 bases between.

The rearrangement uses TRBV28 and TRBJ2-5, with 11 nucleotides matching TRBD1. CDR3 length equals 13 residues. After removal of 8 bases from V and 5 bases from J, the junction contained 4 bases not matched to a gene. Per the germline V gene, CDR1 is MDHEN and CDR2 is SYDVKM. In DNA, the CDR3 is TGTGCCAGCGGGGGACAGGGGGTGGAGACCCAGTACTTC. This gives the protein CASGGQGVETQYF.

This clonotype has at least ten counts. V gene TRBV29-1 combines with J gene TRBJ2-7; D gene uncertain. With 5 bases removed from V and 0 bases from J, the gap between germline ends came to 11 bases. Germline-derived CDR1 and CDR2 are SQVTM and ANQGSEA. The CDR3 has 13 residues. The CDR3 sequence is CSVLGYVSYEQYF. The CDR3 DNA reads TGCAGCGTTCTGGGATACGTCTCCTACGAGCAGTACTTC.

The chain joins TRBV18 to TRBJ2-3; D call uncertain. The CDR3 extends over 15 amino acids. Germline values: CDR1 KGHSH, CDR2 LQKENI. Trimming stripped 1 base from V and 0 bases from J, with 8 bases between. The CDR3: CASSPRYTSTDTQYF. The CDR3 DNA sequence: TGTGCCAGCTCACCACGGTACACTAGCACAGATACGCAGTATTTT.

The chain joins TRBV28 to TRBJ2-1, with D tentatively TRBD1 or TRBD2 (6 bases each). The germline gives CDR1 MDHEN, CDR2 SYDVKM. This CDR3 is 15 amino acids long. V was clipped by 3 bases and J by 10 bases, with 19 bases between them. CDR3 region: CASSLRGGRVEEQFF. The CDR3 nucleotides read TGTGCCAGCAGTTTGCGAGGGGGGCGGGTCGAGGAGCAGTTCTTC.

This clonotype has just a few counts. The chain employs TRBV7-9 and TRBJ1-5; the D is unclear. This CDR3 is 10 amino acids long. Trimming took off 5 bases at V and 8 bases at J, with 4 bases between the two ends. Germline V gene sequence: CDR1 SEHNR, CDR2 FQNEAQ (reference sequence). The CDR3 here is CASSLEPQHF. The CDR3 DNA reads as TGTGCCAGCAGCCTCGAGCCCCAGCATTTT.

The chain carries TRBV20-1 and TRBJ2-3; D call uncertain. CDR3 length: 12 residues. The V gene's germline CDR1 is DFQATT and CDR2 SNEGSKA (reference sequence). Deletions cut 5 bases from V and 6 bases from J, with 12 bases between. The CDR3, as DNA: TGCAGTGCTGCAGATTGGCTTGATACGCAGTATTTT. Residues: CSAADWLDTQYF.

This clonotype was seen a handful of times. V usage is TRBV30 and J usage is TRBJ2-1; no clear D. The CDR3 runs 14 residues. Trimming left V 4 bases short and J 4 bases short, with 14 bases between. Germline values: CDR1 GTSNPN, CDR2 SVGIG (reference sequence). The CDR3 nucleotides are TGTGCCTGGACCCCGGACGGCTTATACAATGAGCAGTTCTTC. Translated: CAWTPDGLYNEQFF. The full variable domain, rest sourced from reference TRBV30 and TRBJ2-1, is SQTIHQWPATLVQPVGSPLSLECTVEGTSNPNLYWYRQAAGRGLQLLFYSVGIGQISSEVPQNLSASRPQDRQFILSSKKLLLSDSGFYLCAWTPDGLYNEQFFGPGTRLTVL.

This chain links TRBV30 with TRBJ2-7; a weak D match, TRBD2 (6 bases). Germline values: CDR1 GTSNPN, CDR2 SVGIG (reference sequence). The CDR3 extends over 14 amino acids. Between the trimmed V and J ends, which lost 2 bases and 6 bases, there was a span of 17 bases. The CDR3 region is CAWSIGILGGEQYF. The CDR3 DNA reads TGTGCCTGGAGTATCGGGATCCTGGGGGGCGAGCAGTACTTC.

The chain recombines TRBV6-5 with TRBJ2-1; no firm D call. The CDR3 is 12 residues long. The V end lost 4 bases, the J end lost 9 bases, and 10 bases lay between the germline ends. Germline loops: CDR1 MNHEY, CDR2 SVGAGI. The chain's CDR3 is CASSSDTFEQFF. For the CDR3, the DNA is TGTGCCAGCAGTTCCGATACCTTTGAGCAGTTCTTC.

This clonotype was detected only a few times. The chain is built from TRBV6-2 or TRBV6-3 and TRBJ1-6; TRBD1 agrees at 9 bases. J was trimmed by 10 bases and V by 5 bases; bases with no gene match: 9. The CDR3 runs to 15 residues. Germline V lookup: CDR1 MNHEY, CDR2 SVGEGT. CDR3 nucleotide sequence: TGTGCCAGCAGTACCACCGGGACAGGGCGATCACCCCTCCACTTT. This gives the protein CASSTTGTGRSPLHF.

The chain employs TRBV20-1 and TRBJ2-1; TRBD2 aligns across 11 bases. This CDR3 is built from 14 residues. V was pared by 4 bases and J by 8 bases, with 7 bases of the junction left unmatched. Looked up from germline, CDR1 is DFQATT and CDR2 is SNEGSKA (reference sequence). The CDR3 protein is CSATTSGSFYEQFF. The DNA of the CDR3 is TGCAGTGCTACTACTAGCGGGAGTTTCTATGAGCAGTTCTTC.

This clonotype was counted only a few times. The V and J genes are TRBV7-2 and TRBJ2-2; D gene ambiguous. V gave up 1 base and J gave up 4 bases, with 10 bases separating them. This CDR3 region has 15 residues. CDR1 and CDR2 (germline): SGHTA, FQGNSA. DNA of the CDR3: TGTGCCAGCAGCTTAGATGCAGGTGTCACCGGGGAGCTGTTTTTT. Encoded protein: CASSLDAGVTGELFF.

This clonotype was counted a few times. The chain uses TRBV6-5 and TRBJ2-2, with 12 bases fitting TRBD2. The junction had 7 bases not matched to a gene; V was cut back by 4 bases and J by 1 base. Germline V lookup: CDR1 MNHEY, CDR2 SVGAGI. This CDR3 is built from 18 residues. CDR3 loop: CASSWASGGAENTGELFF. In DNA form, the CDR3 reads TGTGCCAGCAGTTGGGCTAGCGGGGGGGCTGAGAACACCGGGGAGCTGTTTTTT.

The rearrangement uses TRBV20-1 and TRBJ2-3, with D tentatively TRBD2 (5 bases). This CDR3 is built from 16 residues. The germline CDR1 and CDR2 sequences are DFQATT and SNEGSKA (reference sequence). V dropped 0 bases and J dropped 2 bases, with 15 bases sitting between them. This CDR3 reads CSARELGRGFTDTQYF. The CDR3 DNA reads TGCAGTGCTAGAGAACTAGGACGGGGATTCACAGATACGCAGTATTTT.